This TCR beta chain derives from a study of early T cells in non-severe SARS-CoV-2 infection. Study at large: Sequencing used unsorted whole-blood bulk RNA, so chains lack pairing.

Researchers attached unique molecular identifiers to individual cDNA molecules. TCRdb reanalysed the 5' RACE reads using MiXCR and keeps one entry per CDR3 protein. The sample has 15,000 to 20,000 distinct CDR3 sequences; roughly 6.1% are singletons. Many counts were recorded for this clonotype. The antigen is not known. Findings and caveats of the study: VDJdb matching, biased toward anti-spike CD8 responses, missed private and CD4 specificities.

The CDR3 has 11 residues. The chain recombines TRBV21-1 with TRBJ1-1; TRBD1, the D gene given by the table, was not confirmed from the DNA. TRBV21-1 is classified as a pseudogene. The sequencing input was whole blood. This clonotype was sampled from an adult who was a healthcare worker with PCR-confirmed SARS-CoV-2 infection or an uninfected control (not recorded which). The CDR3 here is CASSYRAEAFF. Here the CDR3 DNA reads TGTGCCAGCAGCTACAGGGCTGAAGCTTTCTTT.